Sequencing of this TCR beta chain was carried out in a study of graft-versus-host responses after intestinal transplantation. Study-wide findings and caveats: Graft-versus-host to host-versus-graft clonal ratios in allografts were high in patients with graft-donor T cell macrochimerism. GvH clones surfaced in recipient marrow, some emerging earlier in ileum or blood.

Sequencing used immunoSEQ multiplex PCR; TCRdb keeps in-frame clones, though not all of them. Among 12,000 to 15,000 clones listed, approximately 32% were seen once. Only a few counts were recorded for this clone. V gave up 6 bases and J gave up 0 bases; unmatched junction bases: 8. The CDR3 contains 16 residues. Germline V CDR1 and CDR2: MNHEY, SMNVEV (reference sequence). The plating included around 200,000 irradiated, violet-dye-labeled stimulator cells together with around 200,000 CFSE-labeled responder cells. The authors sorted proliferating CFSE-low CD3+CD4+ and CD3+CD8+ responders after the reaction.

The material was alloreactive CD4+ T cells from a mixed lymphocyte reaction culture, obtained before intestinal transplant. Subset here: CFSE-low proliferating T cells sorted from approximately six-day pre-transplant mixed lymphocyte reaction (GvH or HvG direction). The gene calls are TRBV27 and TRBJ1-3; 7 bases agree with TRBD1. This TCR derives from a human patient who received an intestinal transplant. CDR3 in DNA: TGTGCCAGCAGCCCTTTACAGGGGTCCTCTGGAAACACCATATATTTT. Protein sequence: CASSPLQGSSGNTIYF.